This T cell receptor beta chain was captured in a study of T cell repertoires in cytomegalovirus infection. Overall study: Through public TCR beta signatures, both CMV infection and matching HLA type were indicated.

Each CDR3 protein gets one entry after TCRdb re-called the reads with MiXCR. Seen here are some 940,000 distinct CDR3 sequences, around 29% observed once, and the top ten hold over 12%. Trimming cost V 6 bases and J 4 bases; bases outside gene matches: 5. Per the germline V gene, CDR1 is DFQATT and CDR2 is SNEGSKA (reference sequence). There are 13 residues in the CDR3. Study-wide points: HLA-C-restricted CMV clonotypes gave the most frequent clonotype in two of eight donors. Based on cumulative public TCR beta family frequency, carriers of CMV plus the relevant HLA were identified.

The table lists this clonotype with a few counts. Its specificity is unknown. The starting material was cultured CD8+ T cells from PBMCs, obtained from culture after CMV antigen stimulation. This chain links TRBV20-1 with TRBJ2-7; 11 nucleotides line up with TRBD1. The sequence came from a human donor in good health (CMV status not recorded). Some clones in this sample may be carry-over from other donors' samples. The CDR3 region is CSAGQGAGYEQYF. The CDR3 DNA sequence: TGCAGTGCAGGACAGGGGGCTGGATACGAGCAGTACTTC.